This T cell receptor (beta chain) was identified during a study of blood T cell repertoires in COVID-19. Overall study context: Acute-phase and convalescent COVID-19 samples originated in the United States, Italy and Spain.

The germline CDR1 and CDR2 sequences are ENHRY and SYGVKD. The V and J ends lost 8 bases and 5 bases respectively, with 13 bases between them. CDR3 size: 12 residues. The authors' processing: Amplifying reference gene primers gave estimates of nucleated cell counts. The repertoire was sequenced with immunoSEQ multiplex PCR; TCRdb's copy has only in-frame clones and lacks some. The V and J calls and clone size come from that table; D and trimming were worked out from the DNA. Of around 69,000 clones in the sample, less than 90% were seen once. This receptor was obtained from a man between 45 and 60 years old with active COVID-19. Sequencing was performed on peripheral blood. The gene calls are TRBV10-3 and TRBJ2-7, with D perhaps matching TRBD1 (7 bases). As DNA, the CDR3 is TGTGCCATCGGAGGGGGCAGCGACGAGCAGTACTTC. Translation gives CAIGGGSDEQYF.